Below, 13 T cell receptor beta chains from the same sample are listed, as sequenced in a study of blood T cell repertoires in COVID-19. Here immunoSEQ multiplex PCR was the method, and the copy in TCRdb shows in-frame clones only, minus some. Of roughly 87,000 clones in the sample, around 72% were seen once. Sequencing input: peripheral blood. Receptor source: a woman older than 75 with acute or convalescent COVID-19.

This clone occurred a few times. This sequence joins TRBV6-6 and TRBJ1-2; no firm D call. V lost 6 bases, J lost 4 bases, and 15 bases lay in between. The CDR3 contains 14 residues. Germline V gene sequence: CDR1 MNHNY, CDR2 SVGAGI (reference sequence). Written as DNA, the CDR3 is TGTGCCAGCAGCCCTAGGCGGGGAATCTATGGCTACACCTTC. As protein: CASSPRRGIYGYTF.

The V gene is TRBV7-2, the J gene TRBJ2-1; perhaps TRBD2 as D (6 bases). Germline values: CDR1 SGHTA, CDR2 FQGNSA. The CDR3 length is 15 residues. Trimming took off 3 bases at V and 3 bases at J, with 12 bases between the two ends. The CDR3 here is CASSFGLANYNEQFF. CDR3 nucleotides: TGTGCCAGCAGCTTCGGCCTAGCGAACTACAATGAGCAGTTCTTC.

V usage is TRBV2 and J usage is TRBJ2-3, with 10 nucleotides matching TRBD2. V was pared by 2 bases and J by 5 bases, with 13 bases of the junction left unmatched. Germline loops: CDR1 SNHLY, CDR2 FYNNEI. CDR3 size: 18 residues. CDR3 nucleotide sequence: TGTGCCAGCAGTGAACGACTAGCGGGCAACTGGGGAGGAGATACGCAGTATTTT. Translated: CASSERLAGNWGGDTQYF.

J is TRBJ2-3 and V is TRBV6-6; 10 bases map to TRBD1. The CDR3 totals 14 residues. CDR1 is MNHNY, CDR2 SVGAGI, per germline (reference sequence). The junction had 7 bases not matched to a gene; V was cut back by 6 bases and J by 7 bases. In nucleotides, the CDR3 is TGTGCCAGCAGCACGTCGGGACAGGGGAATACGCAGTATTTT. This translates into CASSTSGQGNTQYF.

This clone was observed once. The CDR3 protein is CASSFSLAGVTDTQYF. The CDR3 DNA follows: TGCGCCAGCAGCTTTTCCCTAGCGGGGGTTACAGATACGCAGTATTTT. V usage is TRBV5-1 and J usage is TRBJ2-3, with 10 bases fitting TRBD2. Germline trimming cut 2 bases from V and 3 bases from J; bases unmatched to any gene: 6. CDR1 and CDR2 (germline): SGHRS, YFSETQ. The CDR3 extends over 16 amino acids.

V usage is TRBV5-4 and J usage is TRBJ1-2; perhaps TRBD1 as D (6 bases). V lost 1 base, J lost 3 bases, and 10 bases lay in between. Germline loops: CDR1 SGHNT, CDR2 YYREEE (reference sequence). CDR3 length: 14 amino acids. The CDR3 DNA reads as TGTGCCAGCAGCTTGCGGGGGGCGGACTATGGCTACACCTTC. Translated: CASSLRGADYGYTF.

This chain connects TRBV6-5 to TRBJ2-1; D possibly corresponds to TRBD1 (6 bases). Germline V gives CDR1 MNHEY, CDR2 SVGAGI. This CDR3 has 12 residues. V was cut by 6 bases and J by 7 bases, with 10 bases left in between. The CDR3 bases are TGTGCCAGCAGCGGAACAGGGAATGAGCAGTTCTTC. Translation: CASSGTGNEQFF.

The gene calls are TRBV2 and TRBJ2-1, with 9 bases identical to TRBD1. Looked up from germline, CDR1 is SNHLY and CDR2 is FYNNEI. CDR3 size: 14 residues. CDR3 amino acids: CADTGQGGNNEQFF. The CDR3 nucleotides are TGTGCAGATACGGGACAGGGTGGCAACAATGAGCAGTTCTTC.

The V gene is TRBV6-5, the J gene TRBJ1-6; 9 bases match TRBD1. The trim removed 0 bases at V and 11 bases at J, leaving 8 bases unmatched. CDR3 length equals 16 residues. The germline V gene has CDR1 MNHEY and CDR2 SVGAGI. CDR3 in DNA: TGTGCCAGCAGTTACTCGCCGGGACAGGGAGTTCCACCCCTCCACTTT. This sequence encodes CASSYSPGQGVPPLHF.

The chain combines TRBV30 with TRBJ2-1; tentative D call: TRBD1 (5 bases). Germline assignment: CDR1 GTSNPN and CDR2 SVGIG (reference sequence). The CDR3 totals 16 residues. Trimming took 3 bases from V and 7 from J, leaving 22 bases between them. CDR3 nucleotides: TGTGCCTGGAGAGATTCCGGCCACCAGGGTTGGAATGAGCAGTTCTTC. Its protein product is CAWRDSGHQGWNEQFF.

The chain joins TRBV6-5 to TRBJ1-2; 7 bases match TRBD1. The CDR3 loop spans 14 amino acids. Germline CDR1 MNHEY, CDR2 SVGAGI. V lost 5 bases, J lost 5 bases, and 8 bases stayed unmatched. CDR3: CASSKGAPGYGYTF. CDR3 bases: TGTGCCAGCAGTAAGGGGGCCCCAGGGTATGGCTACACCTTC.

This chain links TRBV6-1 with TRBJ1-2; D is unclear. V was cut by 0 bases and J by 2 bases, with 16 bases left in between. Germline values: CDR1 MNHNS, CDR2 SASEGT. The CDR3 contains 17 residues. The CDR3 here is CASSEARSGVSNYGYTF. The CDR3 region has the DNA TGTGCCAGCAGTGAAGCCCGGAGCGGGGTCTCAAACTATGGCTACACCTTC.

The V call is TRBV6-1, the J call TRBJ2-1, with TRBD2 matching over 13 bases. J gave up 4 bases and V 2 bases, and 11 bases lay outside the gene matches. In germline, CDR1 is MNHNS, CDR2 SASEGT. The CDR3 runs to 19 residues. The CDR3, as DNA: TGTGCCAGCAGTGAATCCACGGGGACTAGCGGGGCGAGATACAATGAGCAGTTCTTC. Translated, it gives CASSESTGTSGARYNEQFF.